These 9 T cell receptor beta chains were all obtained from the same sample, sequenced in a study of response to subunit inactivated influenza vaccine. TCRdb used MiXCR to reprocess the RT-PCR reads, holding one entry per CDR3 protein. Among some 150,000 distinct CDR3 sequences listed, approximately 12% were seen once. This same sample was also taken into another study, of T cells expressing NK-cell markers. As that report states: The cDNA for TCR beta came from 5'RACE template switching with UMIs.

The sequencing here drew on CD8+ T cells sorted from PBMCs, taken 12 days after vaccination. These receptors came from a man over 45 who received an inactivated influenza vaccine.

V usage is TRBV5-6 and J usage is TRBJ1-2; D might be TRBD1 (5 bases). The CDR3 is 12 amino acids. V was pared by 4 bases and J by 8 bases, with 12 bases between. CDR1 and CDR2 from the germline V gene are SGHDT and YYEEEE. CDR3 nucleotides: TGTGCCAGCAGCGTAGGGGTGGGAGGCTACACCTTC. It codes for CASSVGVGGYTF.

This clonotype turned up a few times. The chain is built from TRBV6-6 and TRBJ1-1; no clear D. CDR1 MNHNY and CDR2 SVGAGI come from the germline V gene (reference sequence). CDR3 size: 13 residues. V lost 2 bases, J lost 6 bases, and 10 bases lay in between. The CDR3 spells CASSYGISPEAFF. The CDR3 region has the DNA TGTGCCAGCAGTTACGGGATTAGCCCTGAAGCTTTCTTT.

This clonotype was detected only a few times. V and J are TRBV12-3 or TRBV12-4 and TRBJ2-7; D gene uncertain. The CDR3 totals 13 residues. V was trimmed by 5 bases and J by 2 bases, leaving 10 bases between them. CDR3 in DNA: TGTGCCAGCAGTGCGACTGAGACCTACGAGCAGTACTTC. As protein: CASSATETYEQYF.

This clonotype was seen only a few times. The CDR3 region is CASSLGTVVSGANVLTF. The CDR3 coding sequence is TGTGCCAGCAGTTTAGGGACCGTCGTCTCTGGGGCCAACGTCCTGACTTTC. The J gene is TRBJ2-6, the V gene TRBV6-5; D could derive from TRBD1 or TRBD2 (5 bases each). The germline CDR1 and CDR2 sequences are MNHEY and SVGAGI. V lost 4 bases, J lost 0 bases, and 13 bases lay in between. There are 17 residues in the CDR3.

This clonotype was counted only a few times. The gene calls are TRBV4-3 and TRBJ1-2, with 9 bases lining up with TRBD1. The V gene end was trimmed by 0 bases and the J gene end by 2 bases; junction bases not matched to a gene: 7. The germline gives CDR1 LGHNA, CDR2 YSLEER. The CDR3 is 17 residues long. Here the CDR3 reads CASSQESRTGENYGYTF. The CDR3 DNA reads TGCGCCAGCAGCCAAGAGTCGCGGACAGGGGAAAACTATGGCTACACCTTC.

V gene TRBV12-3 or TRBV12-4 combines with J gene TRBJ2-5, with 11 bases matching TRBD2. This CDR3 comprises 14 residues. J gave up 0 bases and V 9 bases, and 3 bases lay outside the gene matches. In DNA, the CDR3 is TGTGCCAGTAAACTAGCGGGGGACCAAGAGACCCAGTACTTC. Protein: CASKLAGDQETQYF.

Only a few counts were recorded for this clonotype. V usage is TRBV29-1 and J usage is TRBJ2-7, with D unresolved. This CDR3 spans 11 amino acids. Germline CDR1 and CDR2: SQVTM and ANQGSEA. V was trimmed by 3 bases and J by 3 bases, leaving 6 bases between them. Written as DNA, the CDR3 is TGCAGCGTTGAGCTGAACTACGAGCAGTACTTC. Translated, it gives CSVELNYEQYF.

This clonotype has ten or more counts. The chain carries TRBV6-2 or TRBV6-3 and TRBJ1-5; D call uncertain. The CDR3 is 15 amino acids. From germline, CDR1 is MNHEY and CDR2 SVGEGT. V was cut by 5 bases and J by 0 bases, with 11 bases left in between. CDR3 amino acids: CASSGRMYSNQPQHF. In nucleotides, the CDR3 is TGTGCCAGCAGTGGACGGATGTATAGCAATCAGCCCCAGCATTTT.

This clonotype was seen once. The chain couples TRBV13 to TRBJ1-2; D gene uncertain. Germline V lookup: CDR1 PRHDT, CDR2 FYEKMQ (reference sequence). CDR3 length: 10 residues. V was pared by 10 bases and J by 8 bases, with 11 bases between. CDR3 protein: CATSPFGYTF. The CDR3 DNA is TGTGCCACCTCCCCTTTCGGCTACACCTTC.